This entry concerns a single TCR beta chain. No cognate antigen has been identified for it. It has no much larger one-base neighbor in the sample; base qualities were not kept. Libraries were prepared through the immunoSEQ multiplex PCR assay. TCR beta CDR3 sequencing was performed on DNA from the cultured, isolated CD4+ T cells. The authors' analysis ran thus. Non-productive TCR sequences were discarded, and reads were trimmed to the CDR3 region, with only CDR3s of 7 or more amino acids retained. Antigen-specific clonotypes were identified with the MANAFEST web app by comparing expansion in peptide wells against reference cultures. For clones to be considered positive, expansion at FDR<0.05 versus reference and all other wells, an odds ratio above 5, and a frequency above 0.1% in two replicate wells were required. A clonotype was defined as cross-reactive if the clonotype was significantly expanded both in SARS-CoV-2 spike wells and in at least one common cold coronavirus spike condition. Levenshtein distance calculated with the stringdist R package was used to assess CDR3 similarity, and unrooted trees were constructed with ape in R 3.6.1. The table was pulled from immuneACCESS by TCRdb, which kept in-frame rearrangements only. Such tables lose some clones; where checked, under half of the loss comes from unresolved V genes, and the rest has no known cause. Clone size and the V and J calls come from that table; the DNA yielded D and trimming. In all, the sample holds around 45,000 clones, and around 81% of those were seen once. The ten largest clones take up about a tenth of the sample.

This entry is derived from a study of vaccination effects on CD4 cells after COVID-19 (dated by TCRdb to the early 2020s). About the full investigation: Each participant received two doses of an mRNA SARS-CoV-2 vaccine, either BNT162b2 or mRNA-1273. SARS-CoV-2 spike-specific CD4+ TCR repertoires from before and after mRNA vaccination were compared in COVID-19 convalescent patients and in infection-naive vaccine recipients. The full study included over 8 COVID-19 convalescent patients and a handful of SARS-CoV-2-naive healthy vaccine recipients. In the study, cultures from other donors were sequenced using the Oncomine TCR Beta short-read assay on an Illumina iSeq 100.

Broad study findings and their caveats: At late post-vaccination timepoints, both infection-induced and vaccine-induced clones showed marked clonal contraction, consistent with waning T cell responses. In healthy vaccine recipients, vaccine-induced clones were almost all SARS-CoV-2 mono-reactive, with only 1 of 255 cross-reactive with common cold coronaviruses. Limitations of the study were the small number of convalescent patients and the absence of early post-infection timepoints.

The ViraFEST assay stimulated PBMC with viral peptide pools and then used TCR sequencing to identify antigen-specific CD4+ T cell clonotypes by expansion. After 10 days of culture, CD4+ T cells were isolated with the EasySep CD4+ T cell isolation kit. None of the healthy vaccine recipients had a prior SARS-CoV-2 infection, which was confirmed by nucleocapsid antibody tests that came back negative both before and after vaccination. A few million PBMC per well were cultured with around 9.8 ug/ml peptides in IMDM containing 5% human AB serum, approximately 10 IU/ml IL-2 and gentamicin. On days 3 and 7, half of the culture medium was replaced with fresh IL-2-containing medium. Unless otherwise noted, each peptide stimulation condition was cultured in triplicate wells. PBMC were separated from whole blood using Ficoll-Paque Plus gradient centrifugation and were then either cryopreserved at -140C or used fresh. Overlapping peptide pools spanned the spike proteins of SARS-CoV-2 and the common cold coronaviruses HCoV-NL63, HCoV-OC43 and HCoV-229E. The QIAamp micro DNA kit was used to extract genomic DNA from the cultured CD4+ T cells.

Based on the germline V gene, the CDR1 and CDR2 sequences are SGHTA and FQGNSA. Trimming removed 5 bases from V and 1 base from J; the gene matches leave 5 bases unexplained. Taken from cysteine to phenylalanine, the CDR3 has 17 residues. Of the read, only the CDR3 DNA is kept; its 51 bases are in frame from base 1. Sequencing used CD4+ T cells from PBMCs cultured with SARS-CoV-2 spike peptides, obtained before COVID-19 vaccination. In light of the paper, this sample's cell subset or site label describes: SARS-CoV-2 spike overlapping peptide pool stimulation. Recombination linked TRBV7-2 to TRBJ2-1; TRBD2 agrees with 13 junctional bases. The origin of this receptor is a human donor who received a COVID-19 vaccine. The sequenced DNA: TGTGCCAGCAGCCCCCGGACTAGCGGGGGTTCCTACAATGAGCAGTTCTTC. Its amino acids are CASSPRTSGGSYNEQFF.